The rows below give T cell receptor beta chains drawn from one sample of a study of T cell changes during pregnancy in multiple sclerosis. This table comes from immunoSEQ multiplex PCR, and its TCRdb copy is limited to in-frame clones, with some not included. The sample has some 45,000 clones, roughly nine tenths seen once; the top ten hold 0.75% to 1%. The sample consisted of CD4+ T cells from peripheral blood mononuclear cells, taken after pregnancy. These receptor sequences come from a female donor with multiple sclerosis, enrolled in a pregnancy study. CDR3s include the opening cysteine and the closing phenylalanine or tryptophan. A D gene is named only where the DNA matches it firmly. Size values are once, few and many counts, or a class for expanded clones, and some rows have none.

cdr3_nt,cdr3_aa,v_call,clone_size,j_call,d_call
TGTGCCAGCTCACCACAGGCCAGTGGGGGACTTGAAGCTTTCTTT,CASSPQASGGLEAFF,TRBV18,NA,TRBJ1-1,NA
TGTGCCAGCAGGCCCGCGGCCGCCGGGGAGCTGTTTTTT,CASRPAAAGELFF,TRBV7-2,NA,TRBJ2-2,NA
TGTGCCAGCTCGTGGACAGGGAATAATTCACCCCTCCACTTT,CASSWTGNNSPLHF,TRBV6-5,NA,TRBJ1-6,TRBD1
TGTGCCAGCAGCCCATGGGGTGCAGGGCAAAAGGAAAAACTGTTTTTT,CASSPWGAGQKEKLFF,TRBV11-2,NA,TRBJ1-4,NA
TGTGCCAGCAGCTTGGCTTTCCAAGAGACCCAGTACTTC,CASSLAFQETQYF,TRBV5-6,NA,TRBJ2-5,NA
TGCGCCAGCACGGGACAGGCACCCTTTGAAGCTTTCTTT,CASTGQAPFEAFF,TRBV2,NA,TRBJ1-1,TRBD1
TGTGCCAGTAGTATAAATCCTGGGACAGGGATTATGTCGGGGCAGTTCTTC,CASSINPGTGIMSGQFF,TRBV19,NA,TRBJ2-1,TRBD1
TGTGCCAGCAGTCCGGGTAGCTCCTACAATGAGCAGTTCTTC,CASSPGSSYNEQFF,TRBV6-1,NA,TRBJ2-1,NA
TGCGCCAGCAGCTTGGACACCCCGACAGTAACCGGTTCACCCCTCCACTTT,CASSLDTPTVTGSPLHF,TRBV5-1,NA,TRBJ1-6,NA
TGCAGCGTTGCCAGGGGTCAAGAGACCCAGTACTTC,CSVARGQETQYF,TRBV29-1,NA,TRBJ2-5,NA
TGCGCCAGCAGCGACCGGGGACCCCTCCACTTT,CASSDRGPLHF,TRBV5-1,NA,TRBJ1-6,NA
TGCGCCAGCAGTGAGTCTGGGACTACGGGAGAGACCCAGTACTTC,CASSESGTTGETQYF,TRBV10-2,NA,TRBJ2-5,TRBD2
TGCGCCAGCAGCCGACTAGCGGGGGACTCTAGCACAGATACGCAGTATTTT,CASSRLAGDSSTDTQYF,TRBV10-1,NA,TRBJ2-3,TRBD2
TGTGCCAGCAGCTTGGCCCTCACTAGCGGGGGAGGAGGGACCCAGTACTTC,CASSLALTSGGGGTQYF,TRBV5-8,NA,TRBJ2-5,TRBD2
TGTGCCAGCAGCTTACGTTCCCAGGGGCACACTGAAGCTTTCTTT,CASSLRSQGHTEAFF,TRBV7-9,NA,TRBJ1-1,NA
TGCGCCAGCAGCTTCGGACTAGCGATGTACAATGAGCAGTTCTTC,CASSFGLAMYNEQFF,TRBV5-1,NA,TRBJ2-1,TRBD2
TGTGCCAGCAGCTCTTCTCGCGGGGGGGCCGGGGAGACCCAGTACTTC,CASSSSRGGAGETQYF,TRBV5-4,NA,TRBJ2-5,TRBD2
TGTGCCAGCAGCTCACAGGGGGGAGAGACCCAGTACTTC,CASSSQGGETQYF,TRBV7-3,NA,TRBJ2-5,TRBD1
TGTGCCAGCAGTTACCCGGAGTTCTATGGCTACACCTTC,CASSYPEFYGYTF,TRBV6-6,NA,TRBJ1-2,NA
TGTGCCAGCAGTTTATCCGGGCAGGGTGGCGGCTACACCTTC,CASSLSGQGGGYTF,TRBV28,NA,TRBJ1-2,NA
TGTGCCATCTCCCGCGGACAGGGTAATTCACCCCTCCACTTT,CAISRGQGNSPLHF,TRBV10-3,NA,TRBJ1-6,TRBD1
TGTGCCAGAAGCTTGGTCCGGGGGGGAGATACGCAGTATTTT,CARSLVRGGDTQYF,TRBV5-3,NA,TRBJ2-3,TRBD2
TGCAGCGTTGCCGGGACAATGAACACTGAAGCTTTCTTT,CSVAGTMNTEAFF,TRBV29-1,once,TRBJ1-1,NA
TGTGCCAGTAGTATACGAAACAGTGACTATGGCTACACCTTC,CASSIRNSDYGYTF,TRBV19,NA,TRBJ1-2,NA
TGCGCCAGCAGCTCGACAGGGGACAATGAGCAGTTCTTC,CASSSTGDNEQFF,TRBV5-1,NA,TRBJ2-1,TRBD1
TGTGCCAGCAGCGTAGAAGGCGGATCTATCCTAACAGATACGCAGTATTTT,CASSVEGGSILTDTQYF,TRBV9,few,TRBJ2-3,NA
TGTGCCAGCAGCTTGGACCCCCAGTACCAAGAGACCCAGTACTTC,CASSLDPQYQETQYF,TRBV5-4,NA,TRBJ2-5,NA
TGTGCTAGCAGCCTGGGCCCGGGAAACACCATATATTTT,CASSLGPGNTIYF,TRBV7-7,few,TRBJ1-3,NA
TGTGCCATCAGTGAGTCCCCCCACCCTAATACGCAGTATTTT,CAISESPHPNTQYF,TRBV10-3,NA,TRBJ2-3,NA
TGTGCCAGCAGTGAACGGGGAGGAAATTCACCCCTCCACTTT,CASSERGGNSPLHF,TRBV2,NA,TRBJ1-6,NA
TGTGCCATCAGTGACAACCCCCGGGGGATGGGTGGCTACACCTTC,CAISDNPRGMGGYTF,TRBV10-3,NA,TRBJ1-2,NA
TGTGCCAGCAGTGACGATTCAGGGACTAATGGCTACACCTTC,CASSDDSGTNGYTF,TRBV2,NA,TRBJ1-2,NA
TGTGCCATCATCCGTAGCCATCCTGGGACAGCGGCTTTCTATGGCTACACCTTC,CAIIRSHPGTAAFYGYTF,TRBV7-9,NA,TRBJ1-2,TRBD1
TGTGCCATCAGGATGAATAACGGCTATGGCTACACCTTC,CAIRMNNGYGYTF,TRBV10-3,NA,TRBJ1-2,NA
TGTGCCAGCAGAAAGGTTGGGAGCTCCTATAATTCACCCCTCCACTTT,CASRKVGSSYNSPLHF,TRBV28,NA,TRBJ1-6,NA
TGTGCCAGAGCGGAACCGGGACAGGGCGTACACGAGCAGTACTTC,CARAEPGQGVHEQYF,TRBV7-5,NA,TRBJ2-7,NA
TGTGCCAGCAGCTTAGGACGAGGCGGAGCAAATACGCAGTATTTT,CASSLGRGGANTQYF,TRBV7-9,NA,TRBJ2-3,NA
TGTGCCAGCAGGGCTCCAGCGGGGGATGGCTACACCTTC,CASRAPAGDGYTF,TRBV9,NA,TRBJ1-2,NA
TGTGCCAGCAGCGGGGGGGCACAAGAGACCCAGTACTTC,CASSGGAQETQYF,TRBV11-3,NA,TRBJ2-5,NA
TGTGCCACCAGCAGAGGGCACCGCTATGGCTACACCTTC,CATSRGHRYGYTF,TRBV15,NA,TRBJ1-2,NA
TGTGCCACCAGCAGAGGGGCGAGGGGAGGGGAGACCCAGTACTTC,CATSRGARGGETQYF,TRBV15,NA,TRBJ2-5,TRBD2
TGCGCCAGCAGCGCCCAACACAGGGACACCCTCCACTTT,CASSAQHRDTLHF,TRBV4-1,NA,TRBJ1-6,NA
TGTGCCAGCAGTGCTCAAGCGGGGGCCTACGAGCAGTACTTC,CASSAQAGAYEQYF,TRBV6-5,NA,TRBJ2-7,TRBD2
TGTGCCAGCAACCTAGCCGGACAGCCGAACACTGAAGCTTTCTTT,CASNLAGQPNTEAFF,TRBV19,NA,TRBJ1-1,NA
TGCAGCGTCCTAGGACTAGCAGACTACGAGCAGTACTTC,CSVLGLADYEQYF,TRBV29-1,NA,TRBJ2-7,TRBD2
TGTGCCAGCAGCTTAGGGCAGGGGGTGACTTACGAGCAGTACTTC,CASSLGQGVTYEQYF,TRBV7-6,NA,TRBJ2-7,TRBD1
TGTGCCAGCAAGGGGGTGGGCACTGAAGCTTTCTTT,CASKGVGTEAFF,TRBV6-5,NA,TRBJ1-1,NA
TGTGCCAGCAGTGGAGTGGCGGGGCTGGAAGCTTTCTTT,CASSGVAGLEAFF,TRBV2,NA,TRBJ1-1,NA
TGTGCCAGCAGTTACCATGACATGAACACTGAAGCTTTCTTT,CASSYHDMNTEAFF,TRBV6-5,NA,TRBJ1-1,NA
TGTGCCAGCTCACCCCTAAACAGGGCTAACTATGGCTACACCTTC,CASSPLNRANYGYTF,TRBV18,once,TRBJ1-2,NA
TGTGCCAGCAGCTTAGATCCTGAGACTACGGCTTTCTTT,CASSLDPETTAFF,TRBV11-3,NA,TRBJ1-1,NA
TGCAGCACCGACAGTTACACTGAAGCTTTCTTT,CSTDSYTEAFF,TRBV29-1,few,TRBJ1-1,NA
TGCGCCAGCAGCGCCGCCGGGACAGGATCCTACGAGCAGTACTTC,CASSAAGTGSYEQYF,TRBV5-1,NA,TRBJ2-7,TRBD1